This is a list of T cell receptor beta chains from one sample in a study of OX40 agonist ivuxolimab in advanced cancers. The protocol was immunoSEQ multiplex PCR, while the TCRdb copy is restricted to in-frame clones and leaves out a portion. This table has roughly 29,000 clones, approximately 90% appearing once. This sample comprised CD4+ or CD8+ T cells sorted from blood, obtained in a trial of the OX40 agonist ivuxolimab. All receptors come from an adult with an advanced solid tumor such as melanoma, head and neck, liver or kidney cancer. The CDR3 runs from the conserved cysteine through the conserved F or W. D genes are given only for firm matches. Where a row states a size, it is once, few, many or the class of an expanded clone; other rows omit it.

j_call,v_call,d_call,clone_size,cdr3_nt,cdr3_aa
TRBJ2-1,TRBV19,.,.,TGTGCCAGTAGCGTCGGATACAATGAGCAGTTCTTC,CASSVGYNEQFF
TRBJ1-5,TRBV9,.,once,TGTGCCAGCAGCTTAGCGGGGGGGGCCGGTCAGCCCCAGCATTTT,CASSLAGGAGQPQHF
TRBJ2-1,TRBV7-9,TRBD2,.,TGTGCCAGCAGCCGGGGACTAGCGGGAGTTGAGCAGTTCTTC,CASSRGLAGVEQFF
TRBJ1-5,TRBV6-4,.,.,TGTGCCAGCATCCCGCCGGGGGCAATCCCCGGGCCCCAGCATTTT,CASIPPGAIPGPQHF
TRBJ2-7,TRBV6-4,.,.,TGTGCCAGCAGTTACTCGGAGTGGACAGACTCCTACGAGCAGTACTTC,CASSYSEWTDSYEQYF
TRBJ2-3,TRBV19,.,.,TGTGCCAGTAGTATAGACCAGGGATGGGATACGCAGTATTTT,CASSIDQGWDTQYF
TRBJ2-3,TRBV27,TRBD1,.,TGTGCCAGCAGTTTATTTTACGGGACAGGGGGAGTCCTGGATACGCAGTATTTT,CASSLFYGTGGVLDTQYF
TRBJ2-7,TRBV9,.,.,TGTGCCAGCAGCACCAACCGGAACGAGCAGTACTTC,CASSTNRNEQYF
TRBJ1-6,TRBV7-9,.,.,TGTGCCAGCAGCTCGGAACCCCTCTATAATTCACCCCTCCACTTT,CASSSEPLYNSPLHF
TRBJ1-1,TRBV20-1,.,.,TGCAGTGCGTCGAGGTACACTGAAGCTTTCTTT,CSASRYTEAFF
TRBJ2-1,TRBV5-4,.,.,TGTGCCAGCAGCTTGGGTTGGGGGGAGCCCTACAATGAGCAGTTCTTC,CASSLGWGEPYNEQFF
TRBJ2-1,TRBV10-3,TRBD1,.,TGTGCCATCAGTGAAGGACAGGGGAACTCCTACAATGAGCAGTTCTTC,CAISEGQGNSYNEQFF
TRBJ2-1,TRBV28,.,.,TGTGCCAGCAGTTTTGGTCAATCCTACAATGAGCAGTTCTTC,CASSFGQSYNEQFF
TRBJ1-5,TRBV19,.,.,TGTGCCAGTAGTGATTATAGCAATCAGCCCCAGCATTTT,CASSDYSNQPQHF
TRBJ1-1,TRBV10-3,.,.,TGTGCCATACAGGAAAAGAACACTGAAGCTTTCTTT,CAIQEKNTEAFF
TRBJ2-1,TRBV15,.,.,TGTGCCACCAGCCAGCAGCGGGTTGTTTTTCTTAATAATGAGCAGTTCTTC,CATSQQRVVFLNNEQFF
TRBJ2-1,TRBV5-6,TRBD2,.,TGTGCCAGCAGCCCCTTACTAGCGGCCTCCTACAATGAGCAGTTCTTC,CASSPLLAASYNEQFF